This paragraph covers one TCR beta chain sequence. This specimen belongs to a study of cytomegalovirus exposure and HLA in healthy donors. The study ran its PCR with 60 Vbeta and 13 Jbeta primers. Clones were sequenced by immunoSEQ multiplex PCR, and TCRdb holds only the in-frame ones, with some missing. This sample yields under 250,000 clones, of which approximately 80% are seen a single time; about 3.8% belongs to the top ten. Trimming took off 3 bases at V and 4 bases at J, with 18 bases between the two ends. The germline gives CDR1 LGHNA, CDR2 YNFKEQ. This CDR3 is built from 16 residues. This chain joins TRBV4-2 and TRBJ1-1; no definite D call. Input material: PBMCs. The receptor's source is a male donor in good health and CMV-seronegative. The CDR3 here is CASSQAIGLLSTEAFF. The CDR3 DNA is TGTGCCAGCAGCCAGGCAATTGGACTTCTGAGCACTGAAGCTTTCTTT.